The 31 T cell receptor beta chains below come from one sample, sequenced in a study of T-cell reconstitution after alpha-beta-depleted transplantation in children. Points from the study as a whole: T cells produced anew were the main source of T-cell counts and diversity one year after transplant.

TCRbeta library preparation incorporated unique molecular identifiers. Each CDR3 protein is one row after TCRdb ran MiXCR on the PCR reads. The sample shows 250,000 to 300,000 distinct CDR3 sequences, over 7% of them seen only once. Their antigens remain unidentified. The material was peripheral blood, obtained 360 days after TCRalphabeta/CD19-depleted stem cell transplant. The receptors stem from a female patient aged 2 to 10 who had a stem cell transplant for Fanconi anemia, so the T cells may come from the graft donor.

This clonotype came up many times. The chain carries TRBV12-3 or TRBV12-4 and TRBJ2-3; TRBD2 matches 11 bases. V was clipped by 4 bases and J by 4 bases; unmatched bases: 4. The CDR3 runs 15 residues. In DNA, the CDR3 is TGTGCCAGCAGTTACAGACTAGCGGGGTCAGATACGCAGTATTTT. This gives the protein CASSYRLAGSDTQYF.

This clonotype was seen ten or more times. The chain joins TRBV6-5 to TRBJ2-7; 7 positions agree with TRBD1. This CDR3 comprises 12 residues. Trimming cost V 4 bases and J 12 bases; bases outside gene matches: 9. CDR1 is MNHEY, CDR2 SVGAGI, per germline. In DNA, the CDR3 is TGTGCCAGCAGTTCCTTCCTGACAGGGACGTACTTC. Protein sequence: CASSSFLTGTYF.

This clonotype was counted ten times or more. The gene calls are TRBV12-3 or TRBV12-4 and TRBJ2-1, with TRBD2 matching over 11 bases. The length of the CDR3 is 15 residues. V dropped 5 bases and J dropped 2; count of bases not matched to a gene: 2. The CDR3, as DNA: TGTGCCAGCAGTCCACTAGCGGGGGCCTACAATGAGCAGTTCTTC. Its translation: CASSPLAGAYNEQFF.

In its sample, this clonotype was seen a few times. The chain combines TRBV6-5 with TRBJ2-1; tentative D call: TRBD1 (6 bases). V was pared by 4 bases and J by 0 bases, with 13 bases between. The CDR3 has 16 amino acids. The germline V gene has CDR1 MNHEY and CDR2 SVGAGI. CDR3 region: CASSSQGTSSYNEQFF. The CDR3 DNA sequence: TGTGCCAGCAGTTCCCAGGGGACGAGCTCCTACAATGAGCAGTTCTTC.

In its sample, this clonotype was seen many times. This rearrangement joins TRBV28 to TRBJ2-5; D perhaps matches TRBD1 (6 bases). CDR1 is MDHEN, CDR2 SYDVKM, per germline. V lost 2 bases to trimming and J lost 2 bases, with 12 bases between them. This CDR3 region has 15 residues. For the CDR3, the DNA is TGTGCCAGCAGTTTAGGGCTAACAGGGCAAGAGACCCAGTACTTC. Protein: CASSLGLTGQETQYF.

The rearrangement links TRBV7-2 to TRBJ1-1; no clear D. Trimming removed 5 bases from V and 4 bases from J, with 8 bases in between. The CDR3 totals 12 residues. Germline V CDR1 and CDR2: SGHTA, FQGNSA. The CDR3 DNA sequence: TGTGCCAGCAGCCTCCTTATCACTGAAGCTTTCTTT. Protein sequence: CASSLLITEAFF.

This clonotype appeared a few times. V gene TRBV11-1 combines with J gene TRBJ2-3; D is possibly TRBD2 (5 bases). The CDR3 spans 15 residues. Germline V lookup: CDR1 SGHAT, CDR2 FQDESV (reference sequence). Trimming removed 4 bases from V and 0 bases from J, with 11 bases in between. CDR3 amino acids: CASSSRTASTDTQYF. The CDR3 bases are TGTGCCAGCAGCTCCCGGACTGCGAGCACAGATACGCAGTATTTT.

This clonotype was seen repeatedly, ten times or more. The chain couples TRBV29-1 to TRBJ2-1, with D unresolved. Trimming stripped 0 bases from V and 3 bases from J, with 12 bases between. The CDR3 length is 15 residues. Germline CDR1 is SQVTM and CDR2 is ANQGSEA. The DNA for the CDR3 is TGCAGCGTTGAAGATCGACTGGAAAACTACAATGAGCAGTTCTTC. Its protein product is CSVEDRLENYNEQFF.

This clonotype has ten or more counts. The chain has TRBV27 and TRBJ2-3, with D uncertain. This CDR3 is 15 amino acids long. Trimming shortened V by 6 bases and J by 4 bases, and 17 bases separated the two germline ends. Germline CDR1 and CDR2: MNHEY and SMNVEV (reference sequence). The CDR3 region is CASRAAVYSPDTQYF. The CDR3, as DNA: TGTGCCAGCAGGGCAGCAGTCTATAGCCCAGATACGCAGTATTTT.

The chain is built from TRBV6-2 or TRBV6-3 and TRBJ1-2, with D possibly TRBD1 on 5 matching bases. The germline V and J ends were trimmed by 7 bases and 3 bases, with 12 bases remaining between them. Germline CDR1 reads MNHEY; CDR2 reads SVGEGT. The CDR3 consists of 13 residues. CDR3 amino acids: CASKAQGYYGYTF. CDR3 DNA sequence: TGTGCCAGCAAGGCCCAGGGATACTATGGCTACACCTTC.

This clonotype was detected ten times or more. The chain couples TRBV20-1 to TRBJ1-1; D may be TRBD1 (5 bases). The V and J ends lost 0 bases and 10 bases respectively, with 15 bases between them. Germline CDR1 reads DFQATT; CDR2 reads SNEGSKA (reference sequence). CDR3 size: 13 residues. The chain's CDR3 is CSARDSTGVGAFF. The CDR3 DNA sequence: TGCAGTGCTAGAGATTCCACAGGAGTAGGAGCTTTCTTT.

This chain uses TRBV19 with TRBJ1-3; D not certain. V was shortened by 7 bases and J by 1 base, with 14 bases between the two germline ends. The CDR3 is 15 amino acids. CDR1 and CDR2 from the germline V gene are LNHDA and SQIVND (reference sequence). The CDR3 loop is CASTSPRKSGNTIYF. The CDR3 DNA reads TGTGCCAGTACCTCACCTCGGAAGTCTGGAAACACCATATATTTT.

This clonotype has more than one count but fewer than ten. V and J are TRBV9 and TRBJ1-3; D is unclear. In germline, CDR1 is SGDLS, CDR2 YYNGEE. The CDR3 is 14 residues long. V was shortened by 3 bases and J by 4 bases, with 11 bases between the two germline ends. The CDR3 spells CASSEGPTGNTIYF. CDR3 nucleotides: TGTGCCAGCAGCGAGGGCCCGACAGGAAACACCATATATTTT.

This clonotype was seen at least ten times. J is TRBJ2-1 and V is TRBV5-5; D unresolved. V was pared by 0 bases and J by 12 bases, with 7 bases between. This CDR3 is 11 amino acids long. Germline assignment: CDR1 SGHKS and CDR2 YYEKEE (reference sequence). The CDR3 here is CASSLGVSQFF. CDR3 nucleotides: TGTGCCAGCAGCTTGGGAGTGTCGCAGTTCTTC.

This clonotype was seen at least ten times. This sequence joins TRBV9 and TRBJ2-7, with D hard to call. Deletions cut 0 bases from V and 1 base from J, with 8 bases between. The CDR3 covers 14 residues. CDR1 is SGDLS and CDR2 is YYNGEE in the germline V gene. In DNA form, the CDR3 reads TGTGCCAGCAGCGTAGAAGTCGGTTCCTACGAGCAGTACTTC. Its translation is CASSVEVGSYEQYF.

This clonotype showed up just a few times. V and J are TRBV5-1 and TRBJ1-1, with TRBD1 as a possible D gene (5 bases). Germline V CDR1 and CDR2: SGHRS, YFSETQ. V was cut by 0 bases and J by 0 bases, with 12 bases left in between. The CDR3 has 16 amino acids. The CDR3 coding sequence is TGCGCCAGCAGCTTGGAGGGGTCAGAACTGAACACTGAAGCTTTCTTT. Amino acid sequence: CASSLEGSELNTEAFF.

This clonotype came up a few times. The gene calls are TRBV5-1 and TRBJ1-1; 7 bases map to TRBD1. This CDR3 comprises 16 residues. Per germline, CDR1 SGHRS and CDR2 YFSETQ. With V trimmed by 2 bases and J by 0 bases, 7 bases remained unmatched. CDR3 bases: TGCGCCAGCAGCTTAGGACAGGTTTCCATGAACACTGAAGCTTTCTTT. Residues: CASSLGQVSMNTEAFF.

The rearrangement uses TRBV3-1 and TRBJ1-5, with D tentatively TRBD1 (5 bases). Per germline, CDR1 LGHDT and CDR2 YNNKEL (reference sequence). The length of the CDR3 is 16 residues. V gave up 3 bases and J gave up 4 bases, with 16 bases separating them. CDR3 region: CASSQASPGGNQPQHF. The CDR3 DNA reads as TGTGCCAGCAGCCAGGCCTCACCGGGGGGAAATCAGCCCCAGCATTTT.

This clonotype was observed a few times. The chain links TRBV5-1 to TRBJ2-3, with D perhaps matching TRBD2 (5 bases). Germline CDR1 and CDR2: SGHRS and YFSETQ. The CDR3 covers 13 residues. The V gene lost 4 bases and the J gene lost 7 bases, with 13 bases spanning the gap. The CDR3 sequence: CASSDPGKNTQYF. CDR3 DNA: TGCGCCAGCAGCGACCCCGGGAAAAATACGCAGTATTTT.

This clonotype was counted ten times or more. This chain links TRBV7-2 with TRBJ2-2; D ambiguous. CDR1 SGHTA and CDR2 FQGNSA come from the germline V gene. V lost 2 bases to trimming and J lost 4 bases, with 8 bases between them. This CDR3 is built from 14 residues. CDR3 coding DNA: TGTGCCAGCAGCTTATTCTCATTCACCGGGGAGCTGTTTTTT. It yields the protein CASSLFSFTGELFF.

This clonotype was seen ten or more times. The J gene is TRBJ2-7, the V gene TRBV15; 8 bases align to TRBD2. CDR3 length equals 17 residues. CDR1 is LNHNV, CDR2 YYDKDF, per germline (reference sequence). The V and J ends lost 1 base and 3 bases, in that order; junction bases with no gene match: 11. The CDR3 DNA reads TGTGCCACCAGCAGAGTAGTCGGGACTAGAGTCCGCTACGAGCAGTACTTC. Translated, it gives CATSRVVGTRVRYEQYF.

Many counts were recorded for this clonotype. The rearrangement uses TRBV4-3 and TRBJ1-4; possible D gene TRBD1, 6 bases. The CDR3 is 15 residues long. V was trimmed by 0 bases and J by 6 bases, leaving 11 bases between them. Germline loops: CDR1 LGHNA, CDR2 YSLEER. CDR3 in amino acids: CASSQDYRVDEKLFF. The CDR3 bases are TGCGCCAGCAGCCAAGATTACAGGGTTGATGAAAAACTGTTTTTT.

The sample holds many counts of this clonotype. J is TRBJ2-3 and V is TRBV10-2, with 11 bases matching TRBD2. V lost 7 bases, J lost 4 bases, and 4 bases stayed unmatched. The germline CDR1 and CDR2 sequences are WSHSY and SAAADI. CDR3 length equals 14 residues. CDR3 protein: CASTIAGGADTQYF. Written as DNA, the CDR3 is TGCGCCAGCACAATAGCGGGAGGGGCAGATACGCAGTATTTT.

This clonotype has ten or more counts. J is TRBJ2-7 and V is TRBV13; D unclear. Trimming removed 5 bases from V and 2 bases from J, with 7 bases in between. Germline V gene lookup returns CDR1 PRHDT and CDR2 FYEKMQ (reference sequence). This CDR3 region has 12 residues. The DNA for the CDR3 is TGTGCCAGCAGCCCAAACACCTACGAGCAGTACTTC. Translated: CASSPNTYEQYF. The full variable domain, in which reference TRBV13 and TRBJ2-7 provide the parts outside the CDR3, is AAGVIQSPRHLIKEKRETATLKCYPIPRHDTVYWYQQGPGQDPQFLISFYEKMQSDKGSIPDRFSAQQFSDYHSELNMSSLELGDSALYFCASSPNTYEQYFGPGTRLTVT.

This clonotype showed up many times. The chain is built from TRBV5-5 and TRBJ2-7; possibly TRBD1 or TRBD2 for D (5 bases each). Trimming cost V 1 base and J 2 bases, with 10 bases left between them. Germline values: CDR1 SGHKS, CDR2 YYEKEE (reference sequence). The CDR3 consists of 14 residues. The CDR3 sequence: CASSLRGVTYEQYF. CDR3 nucleotides: TGTGCCAGCAGCTTGAGAGGGGTAACCTACGAGCAGTACTTC.

In this sample, this clonotype turned up many times. One end of the junction varies from germline; a read error may be responsible. The J gene is TRBJ2-2, the V gene TRBV6-2 or TRBV6-3; D is undetermined. Per germline, CDR1 MNHEY and CDR2 SVGEGT. The CDR3 loop spans 15 amino acids. The CDR3, as DNA: TGTGCCAGCAGTTATATCGGCCAACCCACCCGGGAGCTGTTTTTT. This translates into CASSYIGQPTRELFF.

The rearrangement uses TRBV19 and TRBJ2-1; TRBD2 agrees at 11 bases. CDR3 length: 14 residues. The germline gives CDR1 LNHDA, CDR2 SQIVND (reference sequence). J was trimmed by 7 bases and V by 6 bases; bases with no gene match: 5. The CDR3 region is CASRLAGETNEQFF. The DNA of the CDR3 is TGTGCCAGTAGACTAGCGGGGGAGACTAATGAGCAGTTCTTC.

This chain uses TRBV15 with TRBJ1-6; possibly TRBD1 for D (6 bases). The ends were cut back, 0 bases at V and 8 bases at J, with 20 bases in the middle. Looked up from germline, CDR1 is LNHNV and CDR2 is YYDKDF (reference sequence). The CDR3 covers 18 residues. The CDR3 is CATSRDPNWAGDYSPLHF. The CDR3 coding sequence is TGTGCCACCAGCAGAGATCCCAATTGGGCAGGGGATTATTCACCCCTCCACTTT.

In its sample, this clonotype was seen a few times. DNA of the CDR3: TGTGCCAGCGCCCCCGGGGACCTCTACGAGCAGTACTTC. It is translated as CASAPGDLYEQYF. The chain uses TRBV27 and TRBJ2-7; the D call may be TRBD1 or TRBD2 (5 bases each). The germline gives CDR1 MNHEY, CDR2 SMNVEV (reference sequence). V lost 8 bases and J lost 3, with 14 bases in between. The CDR3 contains 13 residues.

This clonotype was seen many times. The chain employs TRBV7-3 and TRBJ2-1; D gene unclear. CDR1 is SGHTA, CDR2 FQGTGA, per germline. The germline V and J ends were trimmed by 0 bases and 6 bases, with 9 bases remaining between them. The CDR3 has 14 amino acids. CDR3 DNA sequence: TGTGCCAGCAGCTTAACTGGAGTGGCCAATGAGCAGTTCTTC. Translated: CASSLTGVANEQFF. Variable domain in full (rest from reference TRBV7-3 and TRBJ2-1): GAGVSQTPSNKVTEKGKYVELRCDPISGHTALYWYRQSLGQGPEFLIYFQGTGAADDSGLPNDRFFAVRPEGSVSTLKIQRTERGDSAVYLCASSLTGVANEQFFGPGTRLTVL.

This chain links TRBV15 with TRBJ1-4; 9 bases line up with TRBD1. V gave up 1 base and J gave up 8 bases; unmatched junction bases: 8. The CDR3 loop spans 16 amino acids. The germline V gene encodes CDR1 LNHNV and CDR2 YYDKDF (reference sequence). CDR3 nucleotide sequence: TGTGCCACCAGCAGAGCGGGACAGGGTTTTAGGGAAAAACTGTTTTTT. As protein: CATSRAGQGFREKLFF.